What follows is one TCR beta chain and its context. Its antigen is not yet known. Base-call qualities are not available, and no considerably larger clone is one nucleotide away. The donors were healthy, HIV-negative adults who had no recently reported acute infections or vaccinations. Every donor was a Caucasian adult residing in Nashville, Tennessee, USA. CD4+ T cells were enriched by magnetic negative selection; naive cells were then positively selected on CD45RA, and the negative fraction formed the memory subset. Blood was collected by leukapheresis, and PBMCs were isolated by Ficoll-Histopaque density gradient centrifugation and then cryopreserved in liquid nitrogen vapor phase. Purity and quantity of every magnetically sorted T cell population were checked by analytical flow cytometry. Each sorted fraction had its genomic DNA isolated and then quantified by UV absorbance on a Nanodrop 2000c.

This sample is part of a study of shared clonotypes between healthy human individuals (TCRdb year 2020). Notes on the research overall: The cohort comprised a couple of women and a few men aged 18 to 49 years. To estimate repertoire size and how much clonotype sharing occurs between individuals, the study deeply sequenced the blood TCR repertoires of five or six healthy adults. For each donor, three plates each were used for CD4 naive and CD4 memory, two plates were used for CD8 naive, and one plate was used for CD8 memory. Different laboratories and diverse techniques were used to prepare libraries and sequence TCR repertoires, to increase sequencing depth and limit assay-specific biases. Between about 0.9 and 10 billion PBMCs per donor were obtained by leukapheresis. The investigation overall reported the following: Sampling was limited to blood, and TCR repertoires in tissue likely differ from TCR repertoires in blood. Larger estimated clonotype richness was generally found for naive subsets than for memory subsets. Pairwise subsampling indicated that sequencing depth was expected to affect the degree of clonotype sharing among donors. When four donors were compared, the shared fraction of clonotypes was around 5.1% for naive CD4, around 3.6% for naive CD8, roughly 2.5% for memory CD4, and about 0.36% for memory CD8. Rarefaction of sorted-subset datasets indicated incomplete sequencing despite the large sequencing depth. Compared with non-shared clonotypes, the clonotypes found in all four sorted-subset donors had higher generation probabilities. Because the study included only a small number of donors, the genetic and exposure-history diversity represented was limited.

Using the deep immunoSEQ assay, TCR CDR3 regions were amplified from genomic DNA by multiplex PCR. For each cell subset, the extracted genomic DNA was distributed evenly across all wells of several immunoSEQ 96-well plates, and each plate served as one replicate. For sorted subsets, around 0.2 ug of genomic DNA, equivalent to 30,000 or so T cell genomes, went into each replicate PCR. The purified libraries were quantified using a Qubit 3.0 fluorometer, sized with a Bioanalyzer 2100, and then quantified again using the KAPA Library Quantification kit. A separate single-read 150-cycle Illumina NextSeq 550 flow cell was used to sequence each immunoSEQ 96-well plate. As for the original processing: Because the immunoSEQ output held only junctional sequences and lacked quality scores, the filtering could not match the filtering applied to full-length reads. Sequences were annotated with PyIR, a Python wrapper for IgBLAST v1.9, and V/J genes and CDR3 were assigned using IMGT germline references. Reads were filtered out if the reads had weak V/J assignments (E-value above 1e-6), no CDR3, stop codons, out-of-frame junctions, or ambiguous translated residues. A V3J clonotype was defined by an identical inferred V gene, J gene, and CDR3 amino acid sequence. The percentage overlap between two repertoires was calculated by dividing the number of shared unique clonotypes by the size of the smaller repertoire. Richness of each repertoire was evaluated using RTK rarefaction, the Chao1 estimator, and Recon v2.1 estimates of unobserved clonotypes. For all TCRbeta clonotypes obtained by the gDNA method from four donors, generation probabilities were computed with OLGA. This is the immuneACCESS table as TCRdb keeps it, with only in-frame sequences that have V and J called. A part of the clones is gone; compared with another copy, unresolved V genes explain less than half, and the rest is unexplained. V and J calls and clone size are given by that table; D and trimming were obtained from the DNA. The sample records 2 million to 2.5 million clones, just over 90% of which are singletons. Around 0.4% of the sample goes to the ten largest clones.

Counted from cysteine to phenylalanine, this CDR3 has 14 amino acids. Only the CDR3 DNA is retained, 42 bases long and in frame from the first base. The trim is 5 bases for V and 8 bases for J, with a gap of 15 bases between the germline ends. The CDR1 and CDR2 encoded by the germline V gene are KGHSH and LQKENI. The sequenced material came from naive CD4+ T cells from PBMCs. Interpreted using the paper, the cell subset or site label stands for: CD45RA+ positively selected. The TCR was taken from a man in his late teens or twenties in good health. Some clones in this sample may be carry-over from other donors' samples. Recombination connected TRBV18 to TRBJ1-4, with a tentative D gene TRBD1 over 5 matching bases. The encoded CDR3 is CASSDWGREEKLFF. In nucleotides, the sequence is TGTGCCAGCTCAGACTGGGGCCGGGAAGAAAAACTGTTTTTT.